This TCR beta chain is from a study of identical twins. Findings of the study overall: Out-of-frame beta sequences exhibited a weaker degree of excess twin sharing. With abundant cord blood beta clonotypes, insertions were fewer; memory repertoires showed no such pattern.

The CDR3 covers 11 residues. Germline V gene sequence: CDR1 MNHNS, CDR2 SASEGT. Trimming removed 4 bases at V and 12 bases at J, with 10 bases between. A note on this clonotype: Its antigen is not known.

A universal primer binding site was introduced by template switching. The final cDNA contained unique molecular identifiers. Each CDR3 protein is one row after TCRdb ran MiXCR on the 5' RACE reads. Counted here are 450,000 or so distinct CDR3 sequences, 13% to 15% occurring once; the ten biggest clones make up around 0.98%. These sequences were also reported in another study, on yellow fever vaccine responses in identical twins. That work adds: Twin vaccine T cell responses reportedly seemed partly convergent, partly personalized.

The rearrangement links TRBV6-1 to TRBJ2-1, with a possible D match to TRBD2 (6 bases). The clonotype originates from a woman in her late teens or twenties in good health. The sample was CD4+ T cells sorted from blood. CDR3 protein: CASSGGGRQFF. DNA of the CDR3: TGTGCCAGCAGTGGGGGAGGACGGCAGTTCTTC.